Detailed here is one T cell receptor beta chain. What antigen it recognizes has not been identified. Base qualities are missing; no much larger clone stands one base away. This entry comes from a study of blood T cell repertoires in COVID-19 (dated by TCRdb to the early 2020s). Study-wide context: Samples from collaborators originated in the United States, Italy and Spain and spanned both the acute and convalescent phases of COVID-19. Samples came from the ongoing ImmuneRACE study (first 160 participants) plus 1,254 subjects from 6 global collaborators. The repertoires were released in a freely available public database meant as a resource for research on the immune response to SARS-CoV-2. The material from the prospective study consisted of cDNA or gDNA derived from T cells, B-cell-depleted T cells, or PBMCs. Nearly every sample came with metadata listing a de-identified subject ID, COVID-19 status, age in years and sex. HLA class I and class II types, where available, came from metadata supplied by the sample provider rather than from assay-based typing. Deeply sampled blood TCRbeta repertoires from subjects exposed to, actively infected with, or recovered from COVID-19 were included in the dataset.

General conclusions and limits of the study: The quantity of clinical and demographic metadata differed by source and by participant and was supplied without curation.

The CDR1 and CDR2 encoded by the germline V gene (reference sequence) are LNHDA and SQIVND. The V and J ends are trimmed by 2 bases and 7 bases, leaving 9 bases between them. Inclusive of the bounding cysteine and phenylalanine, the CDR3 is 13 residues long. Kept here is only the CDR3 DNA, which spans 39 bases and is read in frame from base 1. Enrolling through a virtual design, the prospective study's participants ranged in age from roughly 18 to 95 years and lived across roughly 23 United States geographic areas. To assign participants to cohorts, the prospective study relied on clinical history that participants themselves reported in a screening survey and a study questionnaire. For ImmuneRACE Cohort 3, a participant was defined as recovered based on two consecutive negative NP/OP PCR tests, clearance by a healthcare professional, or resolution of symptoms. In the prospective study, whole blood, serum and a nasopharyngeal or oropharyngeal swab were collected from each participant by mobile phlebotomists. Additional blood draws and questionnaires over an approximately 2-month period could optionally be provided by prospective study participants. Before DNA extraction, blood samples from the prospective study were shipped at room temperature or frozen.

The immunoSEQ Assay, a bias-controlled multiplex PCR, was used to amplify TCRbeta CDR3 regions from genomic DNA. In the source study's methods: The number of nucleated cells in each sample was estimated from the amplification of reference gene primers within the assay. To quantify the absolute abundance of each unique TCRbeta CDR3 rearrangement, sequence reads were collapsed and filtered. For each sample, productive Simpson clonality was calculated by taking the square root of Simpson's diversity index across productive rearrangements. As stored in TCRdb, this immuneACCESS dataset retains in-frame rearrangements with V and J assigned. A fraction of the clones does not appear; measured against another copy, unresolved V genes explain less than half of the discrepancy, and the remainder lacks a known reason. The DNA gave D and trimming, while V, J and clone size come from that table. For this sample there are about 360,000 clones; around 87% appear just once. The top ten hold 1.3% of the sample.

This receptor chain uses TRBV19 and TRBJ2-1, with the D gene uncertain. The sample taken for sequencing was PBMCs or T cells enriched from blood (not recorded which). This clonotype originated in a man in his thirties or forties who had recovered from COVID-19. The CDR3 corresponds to CASSIQEKNEQFF. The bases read TGTGCCAGTAGTATACAGGAAAAAAATGAGCAGTTCTTC.